Listed here is a single T cell receptor beta chain. Its matching antigen is unknown. This entry comes from a study of CD4+ T cells in melanoma. Overall study results and limits: Neoantigen-specific CD4+ T cells in melanoma reportedly had diverse differentiation states. CD8+ T cell, macrophage and B cell function reportedly correlated with neoantigen-specific CD4+ T cells.

Only in-frame clones appear in the TCRdb table, and some are missing; sequencing was by immunoSEQ multiplex PCR. The table records about 50,000 clones, 89% of them present only once. This CDR3 is built from 15 residues. Trimming removed 0 bases at V and 1 base at J, with 7 bases between. Germline assignment: CDR1 SGDLS and CDR2 YYNGEE. Sample: peripheral blood. This clonotype was obtained from a human donor with melanoma. This chain connects TRBV9 to TRBJ2-2, with D unclear. CDR3 sequence (DNA): TGTGCCAGCAGCGTAGTAGCAGGGAACACCGGGGAGCTGTTTTTT. It translates to CASSVVAGNTGELFF.